This T cell receptor beta chain appears in the sequencing data of a study of spatial heterogeneity in lung cancer. Study context: For the average unique TCR and UMI combination, more than 9.5 occurrences appeared in raw reads. General observations from the study: TCRs found ubiquitously expanded in tumor appeared in blood more at resection than at follow-up.

Indicated time point: sample taken at primary tumor resection. In each case, whole RNA from tumor, nontumor lung or frozen PBMC was sequenced unsorted. This clonotype was counted between two and nine times. Its target is not known. The CDR3 loop spans 14 amino acids. Germline lookup yields CDR1 LNHDA and CDR2 SQIVND (reference sequence). Trimming removed 5 bases from V and 2 bases from J, with 9 bases in between. A single record per CDR3 protein comes from TCRdb applying MiXCR to the 5' RACE reads. Of tens of thousands of distinct CDR3 sequences listed, more than 10% were seen once; the top ten hold roughly 39%.

The chain has TRBV19 and TRBJ2-2; the D call may be TRBD1 or TRBD2 (5 bases each). The origin of this receptor is a male donor with early-stage non-small cell lung cancer. This material consisted of PBMCs, taken at surgery. The CDR3 DNA is TGTGCCAGTAGTGGGACGGTAAACACCGGGGAGCTGTTTTTT. It is translated as CASSGTVNTGELFF.